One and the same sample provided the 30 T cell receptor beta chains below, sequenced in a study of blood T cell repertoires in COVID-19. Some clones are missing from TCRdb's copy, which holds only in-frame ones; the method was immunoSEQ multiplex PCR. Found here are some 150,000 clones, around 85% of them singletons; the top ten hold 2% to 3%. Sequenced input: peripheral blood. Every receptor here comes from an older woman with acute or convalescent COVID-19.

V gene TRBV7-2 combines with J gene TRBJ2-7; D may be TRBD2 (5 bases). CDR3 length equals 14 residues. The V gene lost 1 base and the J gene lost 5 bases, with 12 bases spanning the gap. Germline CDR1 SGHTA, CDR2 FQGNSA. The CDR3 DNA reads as TGTGCCAGCAGCTTAGACCCCGGGGTCGACGAGCAGTACTTC. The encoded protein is CASSLDPGVDEQYF.

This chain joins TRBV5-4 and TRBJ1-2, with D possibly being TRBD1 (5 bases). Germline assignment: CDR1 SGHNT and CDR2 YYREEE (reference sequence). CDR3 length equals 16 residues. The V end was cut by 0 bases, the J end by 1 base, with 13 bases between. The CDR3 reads CASSLARGAVNYGYTF. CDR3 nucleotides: TGTGCCAGCAGCTTGGCGCGTGGGGCGGTTAACTATGGCTACACCTTC.

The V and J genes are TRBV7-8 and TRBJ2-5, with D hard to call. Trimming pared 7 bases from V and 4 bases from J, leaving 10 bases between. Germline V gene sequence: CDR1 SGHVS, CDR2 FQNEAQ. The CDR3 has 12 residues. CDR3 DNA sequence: TGTGCCAGCACCCACTCGGGAGAGACCCAGTACTTC. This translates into CASTHSGETQYF.

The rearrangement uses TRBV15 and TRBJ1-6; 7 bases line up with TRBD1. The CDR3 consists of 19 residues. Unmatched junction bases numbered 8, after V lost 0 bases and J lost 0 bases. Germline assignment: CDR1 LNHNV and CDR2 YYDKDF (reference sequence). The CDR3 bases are TGTGCCACCAGCAGAGATCTGGAAGGGGGCATCTCCTATAATTCACCCCTCCACTTT. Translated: CATSRDLEGGISYNSPLHF.

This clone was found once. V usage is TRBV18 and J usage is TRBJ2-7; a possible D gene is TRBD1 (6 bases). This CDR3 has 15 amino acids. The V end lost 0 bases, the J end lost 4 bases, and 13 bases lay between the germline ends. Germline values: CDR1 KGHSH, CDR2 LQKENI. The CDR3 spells CASSPPGLGAYEQYF. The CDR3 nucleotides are TGTGCCAGCTCACCACCGGGTCTGGGGGCTTACGAGCAGTACTTC. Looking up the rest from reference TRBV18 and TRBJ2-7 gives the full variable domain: NAGVMQNPRHLVRRRGQEARLRCSPMKGHSHVYWYRQLPEEGLKFMVYLQKENIIDESGMPKERFSAEFPKEGPSILRIQQVVRGDSAAYFCASSPPGLGAYEQYFGPGTRLTVT.

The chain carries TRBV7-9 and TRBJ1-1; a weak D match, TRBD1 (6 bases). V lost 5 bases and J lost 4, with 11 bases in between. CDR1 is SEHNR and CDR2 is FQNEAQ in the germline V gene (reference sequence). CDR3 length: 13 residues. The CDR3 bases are TGTGCCAGCAGCAGGACACAGGGCACTGAAGCTTTCTTT. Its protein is CASSRTQGTEAFF.

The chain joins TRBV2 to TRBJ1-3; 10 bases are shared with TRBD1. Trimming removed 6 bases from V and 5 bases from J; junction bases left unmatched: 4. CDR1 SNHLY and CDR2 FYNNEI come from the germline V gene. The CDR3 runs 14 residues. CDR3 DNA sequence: TGTGCCAGCAGCTCGGGACAGGGGCGAAACACCATATATTTT. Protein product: CASSSGQGRNTIYF.

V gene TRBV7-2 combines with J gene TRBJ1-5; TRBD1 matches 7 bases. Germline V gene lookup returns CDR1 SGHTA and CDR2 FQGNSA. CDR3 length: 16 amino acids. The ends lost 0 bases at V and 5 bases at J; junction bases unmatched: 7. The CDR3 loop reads CASSLALRTGDQPQHF. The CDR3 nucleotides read TGTGCCAGCAGCTTAGCGCTGAGGACAGGAGATCAGCCCCAGCATTTT.

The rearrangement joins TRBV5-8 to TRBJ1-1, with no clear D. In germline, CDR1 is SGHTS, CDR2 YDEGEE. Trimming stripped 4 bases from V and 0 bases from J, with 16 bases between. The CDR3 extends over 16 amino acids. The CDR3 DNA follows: TGTGCCAGCAGCGTAGGAGGCAGAAGAGTGAACACTGAAGCTTTCTTT. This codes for CASSVGGRRVNTEAFF.

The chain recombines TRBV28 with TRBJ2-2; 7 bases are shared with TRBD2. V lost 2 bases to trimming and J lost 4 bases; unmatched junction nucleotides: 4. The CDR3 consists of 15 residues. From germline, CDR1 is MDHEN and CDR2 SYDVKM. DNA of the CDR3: TGTGCCAGCAGTTTAGGGGGGGGTAGCACCGGGGAGCTGTTTTTT. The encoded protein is CASSLGGGSTGELFF.

CDR3 loop: CAISATTGVSGYTF. Here the CDR3 DNA reads TGTGCCATCAGTGCGACGACAGGGGTTAGTGGCTACACCTTC. V and J are TRBV10-3 and TRBJ1-2; TRBD1 matches 8 bases. J gave up 7 bases and V 4 bases, and 8 bases lay outside the gene matches. Germline CDR1 is ENHRY and CDR2 is SYGVKD. This CDR3 spans 14 amino acids.

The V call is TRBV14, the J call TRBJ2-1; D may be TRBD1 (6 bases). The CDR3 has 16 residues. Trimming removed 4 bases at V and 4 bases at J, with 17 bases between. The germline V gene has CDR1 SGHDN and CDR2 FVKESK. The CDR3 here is CASSRYSGHHYNEQFF. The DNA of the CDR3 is TGTGCCAGCAGCCGATATTCGGGACACCATTACAATGAGCAGTTCTTC.

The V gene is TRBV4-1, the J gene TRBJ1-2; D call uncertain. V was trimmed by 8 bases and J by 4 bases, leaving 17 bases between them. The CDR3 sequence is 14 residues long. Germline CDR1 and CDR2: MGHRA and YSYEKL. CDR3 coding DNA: TGCGCCAGCGGGGTTGAGGGTCTGCCCTATGGCTACACCTTC. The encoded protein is CASGVEGLPYGYTF.

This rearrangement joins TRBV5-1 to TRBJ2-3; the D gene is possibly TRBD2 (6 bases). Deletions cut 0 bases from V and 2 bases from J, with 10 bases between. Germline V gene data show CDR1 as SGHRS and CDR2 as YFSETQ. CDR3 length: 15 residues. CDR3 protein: CASSLAGLFTDTQYF. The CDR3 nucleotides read TGCGCCAGCAGCTTGGCGGGACTTTTCACAGATACGCAGTATTTT.

The CDR3: CASSDGTGFFATRVRPLHF. The CDR3 DNA reads TGTGCCAGCAGCGACGGGACAGGGTTTTTTGCGACTCGGGTGAGACCCCTCCACTTT. J is TRBJ1-6 and V is TRBV3-1 (or the pseudogene TRBV3-2); 9 positions match TRBD1. This CDR3 is 19 amino acids long. J lost 12 bases, V lost 5 bases, and 23 bases had no gene match. Germline lookup yields CDR1 LGHDT and CDR2 YNNKEL (reference sequence).

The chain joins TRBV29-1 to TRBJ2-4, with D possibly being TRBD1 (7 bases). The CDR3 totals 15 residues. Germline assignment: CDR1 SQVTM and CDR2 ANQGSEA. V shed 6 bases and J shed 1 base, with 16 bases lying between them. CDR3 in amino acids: CSVGGTVGAKNIQYF. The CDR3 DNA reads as TGCAGCGTAGGCGGGACAGTTGGGGCCAAAAACATTCAGTACTTC. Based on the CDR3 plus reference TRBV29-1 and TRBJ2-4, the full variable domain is SAVISQKPSRDICQRGTSLTIQCQVDSQVTMMFWYRQQPGQSLTLIATANQGSEATYESGFVIDKFPISRPNLTFSTLTVSNMSPEDSSIYLCSVGGTVGAKNIQYFGAGTRLSVL.

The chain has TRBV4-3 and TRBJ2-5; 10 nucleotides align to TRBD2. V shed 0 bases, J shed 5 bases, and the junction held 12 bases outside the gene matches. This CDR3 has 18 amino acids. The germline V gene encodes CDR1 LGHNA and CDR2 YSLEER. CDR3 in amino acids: CASSQDDLLAGRSETQYF. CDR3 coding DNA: TGCGCCAGCAGCCAAGATGACCTACTAGCGGGGAGGTCGGAGACCCAGTACTTC.

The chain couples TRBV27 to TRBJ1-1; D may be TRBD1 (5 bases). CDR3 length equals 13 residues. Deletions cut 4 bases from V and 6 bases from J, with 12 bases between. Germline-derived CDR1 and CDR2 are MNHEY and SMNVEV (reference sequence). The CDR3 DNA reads TGTGCCAGCAGTTGGGGCAGCGGGGCTGAAGCTTTCTTT. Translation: CASSWGSGAEAFF.

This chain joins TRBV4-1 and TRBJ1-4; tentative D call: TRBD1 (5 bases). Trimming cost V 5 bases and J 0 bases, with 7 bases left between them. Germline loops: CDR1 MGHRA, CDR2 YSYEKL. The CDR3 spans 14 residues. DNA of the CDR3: TGCGCCAGCAGCAGGGGAACAACTAATGAAAAACTGTTTTTT. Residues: CASSRGTTNEKLFF.

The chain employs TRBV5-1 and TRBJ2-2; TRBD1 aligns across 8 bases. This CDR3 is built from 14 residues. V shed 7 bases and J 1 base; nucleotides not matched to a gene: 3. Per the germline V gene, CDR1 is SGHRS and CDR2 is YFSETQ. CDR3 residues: CASSGTGNTGELFF. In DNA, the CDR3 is TGCGCCAGCTCGGGGACAGGGAACACCGGGGAGCTGTTTTTT.

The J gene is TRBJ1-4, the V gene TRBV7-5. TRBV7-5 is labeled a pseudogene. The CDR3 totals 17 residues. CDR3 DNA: TGTGCCAGAAGCTTAGCAGGCGGGGTTGCAACTAATGAAAAACTGTTTTTT. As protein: CARSLAGGVATNEKLFF.

CDR3 sequence reads: CAWSMGAKGYTF. For the CDR3, the DNA is TGTGCCTGGAGTATGGGGGCGAAAGGCTACACCTTC. V and J are TRBV30 and TRBJ1-2, with D tentatively TRBD1 (6 bases). The V end lost 2 bases, the J end lost 8 bases, and 12 bases lay between the germline ends. The CDR3 has 12 amino acids. Germline V gene sequence: CDR1 GTSNPN, CDR2 SVGIG (reference sequence).

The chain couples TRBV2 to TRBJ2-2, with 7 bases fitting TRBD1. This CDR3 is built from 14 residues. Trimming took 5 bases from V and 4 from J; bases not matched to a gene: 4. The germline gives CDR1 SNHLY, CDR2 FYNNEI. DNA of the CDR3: TGTGCCAGCAGTCTGACAGGGTCCACCGGGGAGCTGTTTTTT. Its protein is CASSLTGSTGELFF.

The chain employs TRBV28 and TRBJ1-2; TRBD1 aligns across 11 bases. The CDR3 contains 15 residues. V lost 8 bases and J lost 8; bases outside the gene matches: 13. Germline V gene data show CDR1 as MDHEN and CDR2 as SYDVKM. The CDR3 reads CASHTAGQGAGGYTF. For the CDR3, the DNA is TGTGCCAGCCACACCGCCGGACAGGGGGCTGGGGGCTACACCTTC.

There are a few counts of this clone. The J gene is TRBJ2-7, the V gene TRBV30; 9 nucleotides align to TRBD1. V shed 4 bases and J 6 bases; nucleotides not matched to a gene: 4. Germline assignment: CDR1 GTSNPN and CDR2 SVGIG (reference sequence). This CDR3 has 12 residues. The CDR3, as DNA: TGTGCCTGGAATGCGGACAGGGGCGAGCAGTACTTC. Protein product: CAWNADRGEQYF.

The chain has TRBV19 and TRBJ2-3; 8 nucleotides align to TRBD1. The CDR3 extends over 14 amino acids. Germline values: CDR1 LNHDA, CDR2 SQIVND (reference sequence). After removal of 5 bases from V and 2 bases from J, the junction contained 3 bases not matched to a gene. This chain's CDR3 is CASSPDRDTDTQYF. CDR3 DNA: TGTGCCAGTAGTCCGGACAGGGACACAGATACGCAGTATTTT.

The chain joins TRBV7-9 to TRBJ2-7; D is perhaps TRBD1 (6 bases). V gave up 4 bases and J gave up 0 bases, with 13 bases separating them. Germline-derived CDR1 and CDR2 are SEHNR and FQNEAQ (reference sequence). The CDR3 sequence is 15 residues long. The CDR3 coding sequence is TGTGCCAGCAGCTCCTATGACAGGTTCTCCTACGAGCAGTACTTC. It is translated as CASSSYDRFSYEQYF.

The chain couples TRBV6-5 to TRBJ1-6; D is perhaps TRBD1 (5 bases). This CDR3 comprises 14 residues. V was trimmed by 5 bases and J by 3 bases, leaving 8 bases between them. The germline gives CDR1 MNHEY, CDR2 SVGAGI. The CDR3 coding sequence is TGTGCCAGCAGTCGGGGGGGCTATAATTCACCCCTCCACTTT. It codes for CASSRGGYNSPLHF.

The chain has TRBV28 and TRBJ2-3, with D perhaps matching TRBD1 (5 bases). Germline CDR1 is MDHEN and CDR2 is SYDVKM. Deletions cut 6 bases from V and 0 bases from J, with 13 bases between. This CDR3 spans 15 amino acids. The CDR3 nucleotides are TGTGCCAGCAGGGCCCGCCAGGGCAGCACAGATACGCAGTATTTT. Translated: CASRARQGSTDTQYF.

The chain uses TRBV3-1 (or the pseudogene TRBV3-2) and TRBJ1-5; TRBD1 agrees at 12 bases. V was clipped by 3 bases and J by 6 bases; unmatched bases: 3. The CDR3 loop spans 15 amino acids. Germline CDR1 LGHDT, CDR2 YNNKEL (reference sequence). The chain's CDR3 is CASSQGTGGFQPQHF. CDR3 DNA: TGTGCCAGCAGCCAGGGGACAGGGGGCTTTCAGCCCCAGCATTTT.